This TCR beta chain stems from a study of human T cells and chemical hapten exposure listed by TCRdb under 2021. For context, the study as a whole: For sensitization, 2% DPC in acetone was applied to a 2 cm by 2 cm area of upper inner arm skin. Patients additionally received weekly therapeutic DPC doses to the scalp throughout the roughly 25-week study period. Patch testing on the upper back used Finn chambers containing 0.01% DPC, with scoring done after 6 days according to International Contact Dermatitis Research Group standards. The mostly female patient cohort included alopecia areata with under or over 50% scalp involvement, alopecia totalis and alopecia universalis. Libraries were combined into a pool for sequencing, and differences in TCR yield between samples came mainly from small differences in library volumes within the pool. Peripheral blood TCR repertoire changes were tracked in vivo in alopecia patients during primary and secondary sensitization to the hapten diphenylcyclopropenone (DPC). Blood was sampled from patients pre-sensitization (week 0) and at 2, 6 and about 24 weeks after DPC sensitization. About 27 alopecia patients gave blood for TCR sequencing at one to four time points (pre-sensitization, 2, 6 and 24 weeks).

Findings and caveats that apply to the study as a whole: No change with DPC sensitization was found in the number of TCRs above 1 in 1000 frequency, and no evidence of global repertoire structure alterations was found. Patch test score correlated positively with the number of PT1 expanded TCRs, reaching significance at thresholds 8, 16 and 32 but not at 4. After repeated subsampling, changes were observed in the strength of the expansion versus patch-test correlation and in the threshold at which the correlation became significant. Expanded TCRs formed significantly more large CDR3 similarity clusters than pre-sensitization or healthy control sets, consistent with antigen-driven responses. Because all patients had alopecia, a presumed autoimmune disease, the immune response of the patients might differ from that of healthy individuals.

This specimen's time point label, per the study, means: pre-sensitization, week 0. This specimen's treatment or condition label, per the study, means: therapeutic diphenylcyclopropenone sensitization with weekly scalp DPC. Blood at each patch-test visit was drawn before the patch test was applied. Eligible patients were aged 18 to 70, diagnosed with alopecia, deemed suitable for DPC therapy, and excluded if pregnant. Total RNA was extracted from unfractionated whole blood collected in Tempus Blood RNA tubes. This clonotype was counted only a few times. This receptor's antigen is unknown. Qualities for individual bases were not recorded, and no much larger clone is one base off. CDR1 is given as MNHEY and CDR2 as SVGAGI, both from the germline V gene. The CDR3, from cysteine to phenylalanine, totals 13 residues. Only the CDR3 portion is preserved as DNA: 39 bases, with reading frame beginning at the first base. The trim is 9 bases for V and 3 bases for J, with a gap of 14 bases between the germline ends.

Libraries were built with RACE. The sequencer was a NextSeq 500. During library preparation, unique molecular identifiers were attached to individual cDNA molecules so that TCRs could be counted quantitatively and reproducibly. Both TCR alpha and TCR beta chains were sequenced from each blood RNA sample. In the paper's pipeline: A median of roughly 99,000 TCRs per sample was observed, with a range of about 23,224 to 750,000. The Decombinator software suite was used to annotate V, J and CDR3 in the TCR reads. For the PS versus PT1 abundance plots, all samples were subsampled to the same number of TCRs (28,000). Expanded TCRs were defined as absent before sensitization and observed at least eight times at the 2-week time point. TCRdb passed the public sequencing reads through fastp at Q25 and MiXCR, retaining productive beta sequences. Each CDR3 protein gets just one entry, which takes the most common genes and DNA from the rows behind it. These V and J calls are TCRdb output, not the study's own analysis. Within this sample are 84,000 or so distinct CDR3 sequences, with 8.5% of them counted one time only. The leading ten clones occupy around 2.6% of the sample.

This receptor was obtained from a man aged 35 to 55 with alopecia areata. Some clones in this sample may be carry-over from other donors' samples. Sequencing was performed on whole blood, taken in connection with sensitization to the hapten diphenylcyclopropenone (DPC). The V and J segments used are TRBV6-5 and TRBJ2-5; TRBD2 could be the D gene, as 6 bases match. The sequenced DNA is TGTGCCAGTAGGGACTTGGAGGAAGAGACCCAGTACTTC. This encodes CASRDLEEETQYF.